One and the same sample provided the 2 T cell receptor beta chains below, sequenced in a study of PD-1 blockade in mismatch repair-deficient tumors. Profiled with immunoSEQ multiplex PCR; TCRdb holds only in-frame clones, not every one. The table has around 50,000 clones, around 80% seen once. Sequencing was performed on peripheral blood, taken 4 weeks after starting pembrolizumab. The receptor set was obtained from an adult with mismatch repair-deficient cancer.

This clone was observed a few times. The chain uses TRBV5-5 and TRBJ1-5; D not certain. Trimming left V 0 bases short and J 4 bases short, with 11 bases between. Germline V CDR1 and CDR2: SGHKS, YYEKEE (reference sequence). The CDR3 length is 15 residues. The DNA of the CDR3 is TGTGCCAGCAGCTTGGGGCTAGGCCCGAATCAGCCCCAGCATTTT. Translation: CASSLGLGPNQPQHF.

V and J are TRBV5-1 and TRBJ2-5, with D unresolved. The germline gives CDR1 SGHRS, CDR2 YFSETQ. V was clipped by 0 bases and J by 5 bases, with 5 bases between them. The length of the CDR3 is 12 residues. The CDR3 is CASSLVGETQYF. Written as DNA, the CDR3 is TGCGCCAGCAGCTTGGTGGGCGAGACCCAGTACTTC.